The source of this TCR beta chain is a study of blood T cell repertoires in COVID-19. Study-level background: Acute and convalescent COVID-19 samples came from the United States, Italy and Spain. Sources were T cells, B-cell-depleted T cells, or PBMCs; the material itself was cDNA or gDNA.

Clones were sequenced by immunoSEQ multiplex PCR, and TCRdb holds only the in-frame ones, with some missing. The sample yields 150,000 to 200,000 clones, around 80% seen once. The CDR3 has 15 amino acids. From germline, CDR1 is SGHTA and CDR2 FQGNSA. V trimming: 6 bases; J trimming: 5 bases; junction bases outside the gene matches: 11. This sequence was found in a woman between 55 and 75 years old who had recovered from COVID-19. Sequencing was performed on PBMCs or T cells enriched from blood (not recorded which). The rearrangement uses TRBV7-2 and TRBJ2-5, with 8 bases fitting TRBD1. CDR3 sequence reads: CASSPGQARSETQYF. The CDR3 bases are TGTGCCAGCAGTCCGGGACAGGCACGTTCGGAGACCCAGTACTTC. Full variable domain (missing parts from reference TRBV7-2 and TRBJ2-5): GAGVSQSPSNKVTEKGKDVELRCDPISGHTALYWYRQSLGQGLEFLIYFQGNSAPDKSGLPSDRFSAERTGGSVSTLTIQRTQQEDSAVYLCASSPGQARSETQYFGPGTRLLVL.